This T cell receptor delta chain was identified during a study of human gamma delta and Vdelta1 T cells. The CDR3 sequence is 20 residues long. Germline CDR1 and CDR2: TSWWSYY and QGS. The ends were cut back, 2 bases at V and 5 bases at J, with 30 bases in the middle. TCRdb reanalysed the PCR reads with CATT. The data show roughly 7,000 delta-chain clones, with over 30% seen just once and about 6% held by the top ten. By frequency in the sample, this clone is medium-sized. What it binds is not known. Overall study findings and caveats: Reportedly, Delta One T cells were polyclonal and broadly targeted acute myeloid leukemia.

The clonotype originates from a human donor in good health. The V call is TRDV1, the J call TRDJ1, with D perhaps matching TRDD2 (6 bases). What was sequenced was Vdelta1 gamma-delta T cells from blood grown in culture (DOT cells). In DNA form, the CDR3 reads TGTGCTCTTGGGGAATCCCCAATCAGCCTTCCCTCCCGTTGGGCAGATAAACTCATCTTT. It codes for CALGESPISLPSRWADKLIF.